The T cell receptor (beta chain) described here comes from a study of blood T cell repertoires in COVID-19. Study context: The samples span acute and convalescent COVID-19 from the United States, Italy and Spain. Nucleic acid was either cDNA or gDNA, and it came from T cells, B-cell-depleted T cells, or PBMCs.

How the authors handled the data: Reference gene primers were amplified, and this amplification served to estimate nucleated cell counts. The assay was immunoSEQ multiplex PCR, and TCRdb's table has in-frame clones only and misses some. V and J calls and clone size are given by that table; D and trimming were obtained from the DNA. Of over 250,000 clones listed, around 87% were seen once; the top ten hold about 2.1%. Between the trimmed V and J ends, which lost 5 bases and 0 bases, there was a span of 11 bases. Germline V CDR1 and CDR2: LNHDA, SQIVND (reference sequence). CDR3 length: 15 residues. The chain is built from TRBV19 and TRBJ1-5; no clear D gene. The receptor's source is a woman aged 45-59 years with acute or convalescent COVID-19. Sequencing was done on a sample of peripheral blood. The CDR3 DNA reads TGTGCCAGTAGTGTGTCCTACAGTAGCAATCAGCCCCAGCATTTT. Residues: CASSVSYSSNQPQHF.